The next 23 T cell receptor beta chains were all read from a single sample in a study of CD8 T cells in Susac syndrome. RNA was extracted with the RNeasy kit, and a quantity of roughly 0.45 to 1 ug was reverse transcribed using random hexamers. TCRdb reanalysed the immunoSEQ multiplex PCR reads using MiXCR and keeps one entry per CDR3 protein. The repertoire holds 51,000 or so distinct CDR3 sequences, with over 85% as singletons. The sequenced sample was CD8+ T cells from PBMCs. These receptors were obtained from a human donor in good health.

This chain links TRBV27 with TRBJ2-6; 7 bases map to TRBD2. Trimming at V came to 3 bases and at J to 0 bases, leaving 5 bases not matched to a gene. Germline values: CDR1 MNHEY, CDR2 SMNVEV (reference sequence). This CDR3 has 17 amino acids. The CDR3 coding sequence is TGTGCCAGCAGTTTGGTAGCGGGTAGCTCTGGGGCCAACGTCCTGACTTTC. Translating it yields CASSLVAGSSGANVLTF.

In nucleotides, the CDR3 is TGTGCCAGCCAGCTCGGGGCAGGGAAGAAGGAAAAACTGTTTTTT. Protein product: CASQLGAGKKEKLFF. The chain links TRBV7-9 to TRBJ1-4, with D maybe TRBD1 (5 bases). Germline values: CDR1 SEHNR, CDR2 FQNEAQ (reference sequence). The length of the CDR3 is 15 residues. V was clipped by 8 bases and J by 8 bases, with 21 bases between them. Using reference TRBV7-9 and TRBJ1-4 for the parts outside the CDR3, the full variable domain is DTGVSQNPRHKITKRGQNVTFRCDPISEHNRLYWYRQTLGQGPEFLTYFQNEAQLEKSRLLSDRFSAERPKGSFSTLEIQRTEQGDSAMYLCASQLGAGKKEKLFFGSGTQLSVL.

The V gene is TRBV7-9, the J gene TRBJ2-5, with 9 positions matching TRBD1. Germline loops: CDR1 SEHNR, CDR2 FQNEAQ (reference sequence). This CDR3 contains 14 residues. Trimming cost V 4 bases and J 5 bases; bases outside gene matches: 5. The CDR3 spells CASSWTGAEETQYF. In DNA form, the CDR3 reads TGTGCCAGCAGCTGGACAGGGGCGGAGGAGACCCAGTACTTC.

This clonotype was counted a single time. The CDR3 DNA is TGCAGTGCCCGGACTGGGAGCACTGAAGCTTTCTTT. It yields the protein CSARTGSTEAFF. The chain has TRBV20-1 and TRBJ1-1; D not certain. The V end was cut by 6 bases, the J end by 4 bases, with 12 bases between. This CDR3 comprises 12 residues. The V gene's germline CDR1 is DFQATT and CDR2 SNEGSKA (reference sequence).

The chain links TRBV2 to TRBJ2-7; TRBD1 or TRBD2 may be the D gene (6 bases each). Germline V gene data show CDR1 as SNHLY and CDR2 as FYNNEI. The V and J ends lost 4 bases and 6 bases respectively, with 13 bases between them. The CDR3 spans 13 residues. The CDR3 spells CASSGGGGREQYF. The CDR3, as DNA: TGTGCCAGCAGTGGCGGAGGGGGTCGCGAGCAGTACTTC.

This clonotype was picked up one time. CDR3 amino acids: CASSFGRGPGEQFF. As DNA, the CDR3 is TGTGCCAGCAGCTTCGGCAGGGGGCCGGGTGAGCAGTTCTTC. The V gene is TRBV11-2, the J gene TRBJ2-1; 8 nucleotides match TRBD1. CDR1 is SGHAT and CDR2 is FQNNGV in the germline V gene. V was clipped by 3 bases and J by 9 bases; unmatched bases: 7. The CDR3 spans 14 residues.

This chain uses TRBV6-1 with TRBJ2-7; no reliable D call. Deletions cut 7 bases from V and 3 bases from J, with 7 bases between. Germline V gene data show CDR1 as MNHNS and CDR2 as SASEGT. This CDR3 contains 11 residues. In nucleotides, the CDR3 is TGTGCCAGCACGGACGACTACGAGCAGTACTTC. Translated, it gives CASTDDYEQYF.

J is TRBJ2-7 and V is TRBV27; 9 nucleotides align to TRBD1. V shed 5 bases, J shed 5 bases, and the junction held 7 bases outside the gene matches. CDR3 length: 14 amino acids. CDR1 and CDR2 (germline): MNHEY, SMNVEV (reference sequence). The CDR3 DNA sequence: TGTGCCAGCAGTCCCGGGACAGGGAATAACGAGCAGTACTTC. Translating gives CASSPGTGNNEQYF.

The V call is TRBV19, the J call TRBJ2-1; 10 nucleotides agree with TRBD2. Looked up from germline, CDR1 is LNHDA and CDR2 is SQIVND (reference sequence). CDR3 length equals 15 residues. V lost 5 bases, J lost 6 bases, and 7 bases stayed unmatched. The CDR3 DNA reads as TGTGCCAGTAGTGTCCTAGCGGGAGAAGTCAATGAGCAGTTCTTC. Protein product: CASSVLAGEVNEQFF.

This chain's CDR3 is CASSQDGDSYEQYF. The CDR3 bases are TGTGCCAGCAGCCAAGATGGCGACTCCTACGAGCAGTACTTC. The chain links TRBV3-1 to TRBJ2-7; D gene uncertain. This CDR3 region has 14 residues. The V gene lost 0 bases and the J gene lost 0 bases, with 6 bases spanning the gap. Germline CDR1 reads LGHDT; CDR2 reads YNNKEL (reference sequence).

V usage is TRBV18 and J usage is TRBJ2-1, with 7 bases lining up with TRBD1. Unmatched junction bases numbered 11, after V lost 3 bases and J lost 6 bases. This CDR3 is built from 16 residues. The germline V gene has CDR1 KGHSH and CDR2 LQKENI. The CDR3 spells CASSPPDRVYGNEQFF. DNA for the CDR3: TGTGCCAGCTCACCGCCAGACAGGGTGTATGGCAATGAGCAGTTCTTC.

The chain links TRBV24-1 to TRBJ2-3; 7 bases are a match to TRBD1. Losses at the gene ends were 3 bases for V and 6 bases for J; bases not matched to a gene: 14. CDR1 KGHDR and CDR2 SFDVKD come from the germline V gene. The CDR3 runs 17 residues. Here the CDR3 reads CATSDETGTVGFDTQYF. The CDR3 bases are TGTGCCACCAGTGATGAAACCGGGACAGTGGGGTTCGATACGCAGTATTTT.

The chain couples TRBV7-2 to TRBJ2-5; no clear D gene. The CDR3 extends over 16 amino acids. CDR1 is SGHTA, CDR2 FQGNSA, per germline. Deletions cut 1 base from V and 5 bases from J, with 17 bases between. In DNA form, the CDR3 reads TGTGCCAGCAGCTTAGTTACTGTGGAAGTAGGGGAGACCCAGTACTTC. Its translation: CASSLVTVEVGETQYF.

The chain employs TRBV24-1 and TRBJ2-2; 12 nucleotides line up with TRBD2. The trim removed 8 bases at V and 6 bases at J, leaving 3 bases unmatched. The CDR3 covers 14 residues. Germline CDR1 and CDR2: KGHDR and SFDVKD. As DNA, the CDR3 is TGTGCCACCACTAGCGGGAGGGCCGCCGGGGAGCTGTTTTTT. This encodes CATTSGRAAGELFF.

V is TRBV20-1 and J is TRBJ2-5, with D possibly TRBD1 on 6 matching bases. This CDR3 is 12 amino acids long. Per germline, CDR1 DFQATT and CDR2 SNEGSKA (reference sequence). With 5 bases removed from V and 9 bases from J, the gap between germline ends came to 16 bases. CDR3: CSARTAPEAQYF. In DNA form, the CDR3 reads TGCAGTGCTCGGACAGCCCCCGAGGCCCAGTACTTC.

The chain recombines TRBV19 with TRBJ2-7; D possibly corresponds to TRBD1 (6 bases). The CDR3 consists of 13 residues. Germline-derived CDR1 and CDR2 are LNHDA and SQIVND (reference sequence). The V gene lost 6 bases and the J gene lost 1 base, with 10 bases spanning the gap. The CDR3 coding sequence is TGTGCCAGTAGCGACAGGAATTCCTACGAGCAGTACTTC. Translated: CASSDRNSYEQYF. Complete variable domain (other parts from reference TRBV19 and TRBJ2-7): DGGITQSPKYLFRKEGQNVTLSCEQNLNHDAMYWYRQDPGQGLRLIYYSQIVNDFQKGDIAEGYSVSREKKESFPLTVTSAQKNPTAFYLCASSDRNSYEQYFGPGTRLTVT.

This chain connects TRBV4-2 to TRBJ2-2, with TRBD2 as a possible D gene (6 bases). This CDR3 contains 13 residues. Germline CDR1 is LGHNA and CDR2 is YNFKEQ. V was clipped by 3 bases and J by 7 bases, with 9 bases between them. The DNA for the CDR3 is TGTGCCAGCAGCCACCCAGCGGGCGGGGAGCTGTTTTTT. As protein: CASSHPAGGELFF.

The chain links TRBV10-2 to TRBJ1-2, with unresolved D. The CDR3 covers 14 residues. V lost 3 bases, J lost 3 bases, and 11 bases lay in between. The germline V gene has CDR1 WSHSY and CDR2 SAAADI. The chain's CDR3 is CASSDHGSYYGYTF. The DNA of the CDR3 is TGCGCCAGCAGTGATCATGGAAGTTACTATGGCTACACCTTC.

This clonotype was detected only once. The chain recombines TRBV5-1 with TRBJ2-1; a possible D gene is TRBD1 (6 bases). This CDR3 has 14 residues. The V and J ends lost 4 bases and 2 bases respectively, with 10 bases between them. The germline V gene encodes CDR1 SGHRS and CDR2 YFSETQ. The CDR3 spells CASSLAGAYNEQFF. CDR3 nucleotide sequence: TGCGCCAGCAGCCTCGCAGGGGCCTACAATGAGCAGTTCTTC.

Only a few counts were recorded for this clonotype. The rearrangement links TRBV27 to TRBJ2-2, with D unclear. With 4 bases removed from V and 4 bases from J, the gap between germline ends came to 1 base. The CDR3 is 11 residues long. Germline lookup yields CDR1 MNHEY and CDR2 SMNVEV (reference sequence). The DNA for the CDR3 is TGTGCCAGCAGTTCCACCGGGGAGCTGTTTTTT. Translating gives CASSSTGELFF.

CDR3 coding DNA: TGTGCCAGCAGTTACGGCAGTTTCAATCAGCCCCAGCATTTT. Protein product: CASSYGSFNQPQHF. The gene calls are TRBV6-5 and TRBJ1-5; unclear D gene. The V end was cut by 2 bases, the J end by 3 bases, with 8 bases between. The CDR3 contains 14 residues. Per the germline V gene, CDR1 is MNHEY and CDR2 is SVGAGI.

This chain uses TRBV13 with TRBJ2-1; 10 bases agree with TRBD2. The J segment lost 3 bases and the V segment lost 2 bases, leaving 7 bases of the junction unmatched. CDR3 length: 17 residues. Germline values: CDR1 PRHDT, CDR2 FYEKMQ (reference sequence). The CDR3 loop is CASSLWVAGGFYNEQFF. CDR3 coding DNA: TGTGCCAGCAGCTTATGGGTAGCGGGAGGCTTCTACAATGAGCAGTTCTTC.

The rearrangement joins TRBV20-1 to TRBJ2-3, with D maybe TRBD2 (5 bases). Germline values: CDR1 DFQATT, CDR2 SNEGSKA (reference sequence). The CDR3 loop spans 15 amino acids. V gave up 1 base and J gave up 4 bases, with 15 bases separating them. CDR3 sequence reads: CSARAERAAPDTQYF. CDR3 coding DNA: TGCAGTGCTAGAGCCGAGAGGGCCGCCCCAGATACGCAGTATTTT.